This entry features one T cell receptor beta chain sequence. Generated by immunoSEQ multiplex PCR, the TCRdb table keeps only in-frame clones and is missing some. This table has about 62,000 clones, roughly 88% appearing once. The data were obtained in a study of blood T cell repertoires in COVID-19. V lost 4 bases and J lost 6, with 15 bases in between. This CDR3 is built from 14 residues. Per germline, CDR1 LGHNA and CDR2 YSLEER. The sequenced material came from peripheral blood. This clonotype originated in a woman of 80 years or more with acute or convalescent COVID-19. The V call is TRBV4-3, the J call TRBJ1-2, with D tentatively TRBD1 (5 bases). For the CDR3, the DNA is TGCGCCAGCAGCCGGACCATAGACAGAGATGGCTACACCTTC. The encoded protein is CASSRTIDRDGYTF.